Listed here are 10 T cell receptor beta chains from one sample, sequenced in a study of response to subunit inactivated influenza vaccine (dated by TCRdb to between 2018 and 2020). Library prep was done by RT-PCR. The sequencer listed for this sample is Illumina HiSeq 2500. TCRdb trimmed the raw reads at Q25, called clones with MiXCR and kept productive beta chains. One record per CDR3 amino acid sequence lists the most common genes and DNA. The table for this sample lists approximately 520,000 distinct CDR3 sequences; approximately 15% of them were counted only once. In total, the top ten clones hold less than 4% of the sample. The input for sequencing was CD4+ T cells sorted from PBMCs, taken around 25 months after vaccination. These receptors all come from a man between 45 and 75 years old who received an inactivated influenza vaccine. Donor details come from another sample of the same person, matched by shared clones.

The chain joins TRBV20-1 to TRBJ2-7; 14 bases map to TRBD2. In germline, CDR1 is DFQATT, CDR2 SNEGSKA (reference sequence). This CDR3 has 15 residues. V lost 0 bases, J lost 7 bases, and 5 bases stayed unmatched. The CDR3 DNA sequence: TGCAGTGCTAGAGATTCTAGACTAGCGGGGGGGGAGCAGTACTTC. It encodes CSARDSRLAGGEQYF.

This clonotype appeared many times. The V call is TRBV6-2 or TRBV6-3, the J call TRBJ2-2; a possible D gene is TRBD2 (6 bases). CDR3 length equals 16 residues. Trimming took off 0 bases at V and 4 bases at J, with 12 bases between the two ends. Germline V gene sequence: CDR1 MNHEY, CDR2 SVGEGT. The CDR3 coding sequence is TGTGCCAGCAGTTACTCGTCTGGGGGACTCACCGGGGAGCTGTTTTTT. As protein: CASSYSSGGLTGELFF.

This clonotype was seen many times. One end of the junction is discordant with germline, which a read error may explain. CDR3 amino acids: CASSPQRGNTDTQYF. The CDR3 DNA sequence: TGTGCTAGCAGCCCTCAGCGGGGGAATACAGATACGCAGTATTTT. This chain joins TRBV7-7 and TRBJ2-3, with 8 positions matching TRBD2. The germline gives CDR1 SSHAT, CDR2 FNYEAQ (reference sequence). CDR3 size: 15 residues.

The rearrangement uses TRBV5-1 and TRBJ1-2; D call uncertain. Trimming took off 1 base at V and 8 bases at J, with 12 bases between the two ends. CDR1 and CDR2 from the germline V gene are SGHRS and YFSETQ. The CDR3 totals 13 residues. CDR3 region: CASSLRGPEGYTF. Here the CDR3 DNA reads TGCGCCAGCAGCTTGAGAGGCCCGGAGGGCTACACCTTC.

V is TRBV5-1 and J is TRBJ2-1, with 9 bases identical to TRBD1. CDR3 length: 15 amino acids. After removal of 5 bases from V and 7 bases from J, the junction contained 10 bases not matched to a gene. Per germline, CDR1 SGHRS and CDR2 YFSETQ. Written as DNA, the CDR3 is TGCGCCAGCAGGACCGGGGACAGGGTGTCGAATGAGCAGTTCTTC. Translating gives CASRTGDRVSNEQFF.

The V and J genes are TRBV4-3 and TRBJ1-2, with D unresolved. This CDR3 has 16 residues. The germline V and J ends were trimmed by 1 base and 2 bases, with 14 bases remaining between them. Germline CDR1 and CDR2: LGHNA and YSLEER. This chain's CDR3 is CASSQAFDTRNYGYTF. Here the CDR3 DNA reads TGCGCCAGCAGCCAAGCTTTCGACACCCGAAACTATGGCTACACCTTC.

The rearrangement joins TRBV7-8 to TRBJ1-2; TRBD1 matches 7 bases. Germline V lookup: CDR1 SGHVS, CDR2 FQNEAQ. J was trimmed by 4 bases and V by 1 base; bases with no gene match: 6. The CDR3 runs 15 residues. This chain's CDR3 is CASSLGFGTAYGYTF. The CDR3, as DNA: TGTGCCAGCAGCTTAGGTTTTGGGACAGCCTATGGCTACACCTTC.

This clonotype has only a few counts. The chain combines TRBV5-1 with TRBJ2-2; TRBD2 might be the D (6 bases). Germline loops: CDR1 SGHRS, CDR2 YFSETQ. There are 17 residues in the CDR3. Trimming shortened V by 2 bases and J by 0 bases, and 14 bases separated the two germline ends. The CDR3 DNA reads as TGCGCCAGCAGCTTAAGGTGGGGGGACGCGAACACCGGGGAGCTGTTTTTT. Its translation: CASSLRWGDANTGELFF. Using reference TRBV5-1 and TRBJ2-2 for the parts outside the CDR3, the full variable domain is KAGVTQTPRYLIKTRGQQVTLSCSPISGHRSVSWYQQTPGQGLQFLFEYFSETQRNKGNFPGRFSGRQFSNSRSEMNVSTLELGDSALYLCASSLRWGDANTGELFFGEGSRLTVL.

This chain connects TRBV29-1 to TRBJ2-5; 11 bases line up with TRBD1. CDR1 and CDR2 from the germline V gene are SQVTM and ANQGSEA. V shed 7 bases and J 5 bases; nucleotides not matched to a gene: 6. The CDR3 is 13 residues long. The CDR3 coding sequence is TGCAGCGGCGGACAGGGGGCGCAGGAGACCCAGTACTTC. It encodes CSGGQGAQETQYF.

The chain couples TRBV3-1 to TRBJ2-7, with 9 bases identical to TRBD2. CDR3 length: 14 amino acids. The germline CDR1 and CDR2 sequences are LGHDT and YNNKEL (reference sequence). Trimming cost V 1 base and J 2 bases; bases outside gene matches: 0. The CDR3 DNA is TGTGCCAGCAGCCAAGGCGGGGGGGCCTACGAGCAGTACTTC. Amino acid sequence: CASSQGGGAYEQYF.